A single sample is the source of the 11 T cell receptor beta chains below, sequenced in a study of OX40 agonist ivuxolimab in advanced cancers. Some clones are missing from TCRdb's copy, which holds only in-frame ones; the method was immunoSEQ multiplex PCR. This table holds some 20,000 clones, 84% found once. Sequenced material: CD4+ or CD8+ T cells sorted from blood, taken in a trial of the OX40 agonist ivuxolimab. The receptor source for this set is an adult with an advanced solid tumor such as melanoma, head and neck, liver or kidney cancer.

Note on this clone: One end of the junction is discordant with germline, which a read error may explain. At the DNA level, this CDR3 is encoded by other sequences in the same sample as well. The chain uses TRBV10-3 and TRBJ2-7, with a weak D call TRBD2 (5 bases). CDR3 size: 18 residues. Germline V gene lookup returns CDR1 ENHRY and CDR2 SYGVKD. Written as DNA, the CDR3 is TGTGCTATCAGTGACCCCGGGGTCCGCAAAGGGTATTACTTCGAGCAGTACTTC. Encoded protein: CAISDPGVRKGYYFEQYF.

V usage is TRBV6-1 and J usage is TRBJ2-1; D unresolved. The CDR3 loop spans 11 amino acids. The germline V and J ends were trimmed by 7 bases and 10 bases, with 11 bases remaining between them. Germline CDR1 reads MNHNS; CDR2 reads SASEGT. The CDR3 sequence: CASTKETEQFF. CDR3 in DNA: TGTGCCAGCACTAAGGAAACCGAGCAGTTCTTC.

This chain joins TRBV4-1 and TRBJ1-5; tentatively, D is TRBD1 (5 bases). CDR3 length equals 15 residues. Germline values: CDR1 MGHRA, CDR2 YSYEKL. Trimming stripped 4 bases from V and 3 bases from J, with 13 bases between. CDR3 loop: CASSLEGRVNQPQHF. The CDR3 bases are TGCGCCAGCAGCCTTGAGGGCAGGGTCAATCAGCCCCAGCATTTT.

CDR3 bases: TGTGCCAGCAGCGGGGGGGAGGTAACAGGAATCAACACTGAAGCTTTCTTT. Protein sequence: CASSGGEVTGINTEAFF. This chain uses TRBV9 with TRBJ1-1, with D possibly TRBD1 on 5 matching bases. Germline V gives CDR1 SGDLS, CDR2 YYNGEE. The CDR3 spans 17 residues. V was cut by 3 bases and J by 2 bases, with 20 bases left in between.

This clone was recorded once. The CDR3 loop reads CASEFNEQFF. The CDR3 DNA follows: TGTGCCAGCGAATTTAATGAGCAGTTCTTC. The rearrangement joins TRBV6-1 to TRBJ2-1, with D unclear. Trimming took off 8 bases at V and 7 bases at J, with 6 bases between the two ends. The germline CDR1 and CDR2 sequences are MNHNS and SASEGT. The CDR3 is 10 amino acids.

This chain joins TRBV15 and TRBJ1-5; tentative D call: TRBD1 (6 bases). CDR3 size: 16 residues. V was pared by 0 bases and J by 3 bases, with 12 bases between. CDR1 is LNHNV and CDR2 is YYDKDF in the germline V gene (reference sequence). The CDR3 DNA reads as TGTGCCACCAGCAGAGACAGGGGTTGGGACAATCAGCCCCAGCATTTT. It codes for CATSRDRGWDNQPQHF.

The J gene is TRBJ2-2, the V gene TRBV4-1; D possibly uses TRBD1 or TRBD2 (5 bases each). V lost 2 bases, J lost 4 bases, and 14 bases lay in between. This CDR3 region has 16 residues. Germline CDR1 MGHRA, CDR2 YSYEKL. The CDR3 protein is CASSQRAGGITGELFF. For the CDR3, the DNA is TGCGCCAGCAGCCAACGCGCTGGGGGTATCACCGGGGAGCTGTTTTTT.

This clone was detected only once. This chain uses TRBV7-6 with TRBJ2-7, with 10 bases that match TRBD1. Looked up from germline, CDR1 is SGHVS and CDR2 is FNYEAQ. The V segment lost 3 bases and the J segment 2 bases; nucleotides outside the gene matches: 4. The CDR3 is 15 residues long. The CDR3 spells CASSFGTGATYEQYF. The CDR3, as DNA: TGTGCCAGCAGCTTTGGGACAGGGGCTACCTACGAGCAGTACTTC.

The J gene is TRBJ1-2, the V gene TRBV7-9; weak D call: TRBD1 (5 bases). The V and J ends lost 5 bases and 7 bases respectively, with 11 bases between them. The CDR3 extends over 12 amino acids. The V gene's germline CDR1 is SEHNR and CDR2 FQNEAQ (reference sequence). The CDR3 coding sequence is TGTGCCAGCAGCGGGGGTACAGTTGGCTACACCTTC. Its protein is CASSGGTVGYTF. The whole variable domain, filled in from reference TRBV7-9 and TRBJ1-2, reads DTGVSQNPRHKITKRGQNVTFRCDPISEHNRLYWYRQTLGQGPEFLTYFQNEAQLEKSRLLSDRFSAERPKGSFSTLEIQRTEQGDSAMYLCASSGGTVGYTFGSGTRLTVV.

This clone appeared a single time. CDR3 bases: TGTGCCAGCAGCGCCCCGGCGGACGAATATCCAGGGGACTACACCTTC. Encoded protein: CASSAPADEYPGDYTF. The rearrangement links TRBV5-6 to TRBJ1-2, with D possibly matching TRBD1 (6 bases). CDR1 is SGHDT and CDR2 is YYEEEE in the germline V gene. Trimming shortened V by 4 bases and J by 10 bases, and 26 bases separated the two germline ends. The CDR3 length is 16 residues. The variable domain in full, completed from reference TRBV5-6 and TRBJ1-2, reads DAGVTQSPTHLIKTRGQQVTLRCSPKSGHDTVSWYQQALGQGPQFIFQYYEEEERQRGNFPDRFSGHQFPNYSSELNVNALLLGDSALYLCASSAPADEYPGDYTFGSGTRLTVV.

This sequence joins TRBV6-1 and TRBJ2-6, with unresolved D. Germline-derived CDR1 and CDR2 are MNHNS and SASEGT. V lost 1 base to trimming and J lost 0 bases, with 7 bases between them. This CDR3 is built from 16 residues. The CDR3 DNA sequence: TGTGCCAGCAGTGAAGGGACCGGCTCTGGGGCCAACGTCCTGACTTTC. This gives the protein CASSEGTGSGANVLTF.